This T cell receptor (beta chain) was recorded in a study of tumor-infiltrating lymphocytes in localized non-small cell lung cancer. General study points: TCR sequencing covered a subset of patients with enough tissue.

Sequencing was performed with immunoSEQ multiplex PCR; in TCRdb, only in-frame clones are kept and a portion is missing. The sample lists approximately 15,000 clones; around 80% were seen once. This clone showed up just once. No antigen is known for it. The junction had 10 bases not matched to a gene; V was cut back by 0 bases and J by 0 bases. CDR3 length: 18 amino acids. Germline lookup yields CDR1 SGDLS and CDR2 YYNGEE. The chain has TRBV9 and TRBJ2-3; TRBD2 agrees at 7 bases. The clonotype originates from a human donor with non-small cell lung cancer. Sequenced: uninvolved lung tissue not adjacent to the tumor. The CDR3 protein is CASSVEGGDSLSTDTQYF. In DNA, the CDR3 is TGTGCCAGCAGCGTAGAGGGAGGGGACTCTCTGAGCACAGATACGCAGTATTTT.